Listed below are T cell receptor beta chains from one sample, sequenced in a study of blood T cell repertoires in COVID-19. The protocol was immunoSEQ multiplex PCR, while the TCRdb copy is restricted to in-frame clones and leaves out a portion. The data show 80,000 to 100,000 clones, with less than 85% seen just once and 11% held by the top ten. Sequenced sample: peripheral blood. The receptors were sampled from a man between 65 and 85 years old with active or convalescent COVID-19. The CDR3 runs from the conserved cysteine through the conserved F or W. The order of the fields is D gene, J gene, clone size, V gene, CDR3 protein, CDR3 DNA. The D gene is left open where the match is weak. Clone size is shown for a subset of rows, as once, few, many or a class of expanded clone.

d_call: TRBD2
j_call: TRBJ2-2
clone_size: NA
v_call: TRBV3-1/TRBV3-2
cdr3_aa: CASSQGLAASNTGELFF
cdr3_nt: TGTGCCAGCAGCCAGGGACTAGCGGCCTCGAACACCGGGGAGCTGTTTTTT

d_call: NA
j_call: TRBJ1-6
clone_size: few
v_call: TRBV14
cdr3_aa: CASSLLAQGGSPLHF
cdr3_nt: TGTGCCAGCAGCCTCTTGGCCCAAGGAGGTTCACCCCTCCACTTT

d_call: TRBD1
j_call: TRBJ1-4
clone_size: NA
v_call: TRBV7-9
cdr3_aa: CASSSDRGNEKLFF
cdr3_nt: TGTGCCAGCAGCTCCGACAGGGGAAATGAAAAACTGTTTTTT

d_call: NA
j_call: TRBJ1-1
clone_size: NA
v_call: TRBV4-2
cdr3_aa: CASSQEAGRLPEAFF
cdr3_nt: TGTGCCAGCAGCCAAGAGGCGGGTCGACTCCCTGAAGCTTTCTTT

d_call: TRBD1
j_call: TRBJ2-7
clone_size: once
v_call: TRBV5-1
cdr3_aa: CASSLSPGQGSYEQYF
cdr3_nt: TGCGCCAGCAGCTTGTCGCCCGGACAGGGATCCTACGAGCAGTACTTC

d_call: TRBD1
j_call: TRBJ1-4
clone_size: NA
v_call: TRBV6-2/TRBV6-3
cdr3_aa: CASSYFPGTGDEKLFF
cdr3_nt: TGTGCCAGCAGTTACTTCCCAGGGACAGGGGACGAAAAACTGTTTTTT

d_call: TRBD2
j_call: TRBJ2-7
clone_size: NA
v_call: TRBV3-1/TRBV3-2
cdr3_aa: CASSHGLAGYYEQYF
cdr3_nt: TGTGCCAGCAGCCATGGACTAGCGGGGTATTACGAGCAGTACTTC

d_call: TRBD1
j_call: TRBJ1-5
clone_size: NA
v_call: TRBV5-8
cdr3_aa: CASSGDRGMADQPQHF
cdr3_nt: TGTGCCAGCAGCGGGGACAGGGGCATGGCTGATCAGCCCCAGCATTTT

d_call: NA
j_call: TRBJ1-2
clone_size: NA
v_call: TRBV5-6
cdr3_aa: CASSKGRTNYGYTF
cdr3_nt: TGTGCCAGCAGCAAGGGGAGGACTAACTATGGCTACACCTTC

d_call: NA
j_call: TRBJ2-7
clone_size: NA
v_call: TRBV6-2/TRBV6-3
cdr3_aa: CASSPHYEQYF
cdr3_nt: TGTGCCAGCAGTCCCCACTACGAGCAGTACTTC

d_call: NA
j_call: TRBJ2-1
clone_size: NA
v_call: TRBV2
cdr3_aa: CASRPGTLDNEQFF
cdr3_nt: TGTGCCAGCAGGCCCGGGACTCTCGACAATGAGCAGTTCTTC

d_call: TRBD2
j_call: TRBJ2-1
clone_size: NA
v_call: TRBV27
cdr3_aa: CASSLGLSLMGGEQFF
cdr3_nt: TGTGCCAGCAGTTTAGGGTTGTCGTTGATGGGGGGGGAGCAGTTCTTC

d_call: NA
j_call: TRBJ2-1
clone_size: NA
v_call: TRBV4-1
cdr3_aa: CASSQGRGSYNEQFF
cdr3_nt: TGCGCCAGCAGCCAAGGGCGGGGCTCCTACAATGAGCAGTTCTTC

d_call: TRBD1
j_call: TRBJ2-3
clone_size: NA
v_call: TRBV27
cdr3_aa: CASSSDREMYTDTQYF
cdr3_nt: TGTGCCAGCAGTTCGGACAGGGAGATGTACACAGATACGCAGTATTTT

d_call: NA
j_call: TRBJ1-2
clone_size: NA
v_call: TRBV7-2
cdr3_aa: CASSLEGVTAYTF
cdr3_nt: TGTGCCAGCAGCTTAGAAGGGGTTACCGCCTACACCTTC

d_call: NA
j_call: TRBJ2-6
clone_size: NA
v_call: TRBV20-1
cdr3_aa: CSASLAGANVLTF
cdr3_nt: TGCAGTGCTAGTCTCGCTGGGGCCAACGTCCTGACTTTC

d_call: NA
j_call: TRBJ2-2
clone_size: NA
v_call: TRBV24-1
cdr3_aa: CATSDSKAGLFF
cdr3_nt: TGTGCCACCAGTGACTCAAAGGCGGGGCTGTTTTTT

d_call: NA
j_call: TRBJ1-6
clone_size: NA
v_call: TRBV30
cdr3_aa: CAWNYQGPPLHF
cdr3_nt: TGTGCCTGGAATTATCAGGGCCCACCCCTCCACTTT

d_call: TRBD1
j_call: TRBJ1-3
clone_size: NA
v_call: TRBV5-1
cdr3_aa: CASSSAGQGTGNTIYF
cdr3_nt: TGCGCCAGCAGCTCGGCGGGACAGGGCACTGGAAACACCATATATTTT

d_call: TRBD1
j_call: TRBJ1-2
clone_size: NA
v_call: TRBV18
cdr3_aa: CASSPTWTGEGYTF
cdr3_nt: TGTGCCAGCTCACCAACATGGACAGGGGAGGGCTACACCTTC

d_call: NA
j_call: TRBJ1-2
clone_size: NA
v_call: TRBV7-9
cdr3_aa: CASSPFQGTNYGYTF
cdr3_nt: TGTGCCAGCAGTCCTTTCCAGGGGACTAACTATGGCTACACCTTC

d_call: NA
j_call: TRBJ2-7
clone_size: NA
v_call: TRBV7-2
cdr3_aa: CASSLLRSSYEQYF
cdr3_nt: TGTGCCAGCAGCTTATTGAGGAGCTCCTACGAGCAGTACTTC

d_call: TRBD2
j_call: TRBJ2-4
clone_size: NA
v_call: TRBV6-5
cdr3_aa: CASRHAGGGIQYF
cdr3_nt: TGTGCCAGCAGGCATGCGGGGGGTGGTATTCAGTACTTC

d_call: NA
j_call: TRBJ1-2
clone_size: few
v_call: TRBV13
cdr3_aa: CASSFFRGEANYGYTF
cdr3_nt: TGTGCCAGCAGCTTTTTCAGGGGAGAAGCTAACTATGGCTACACCTTC

d_call: NA
j_call: TRBJ1-1
clone_size: NA
v_call: TRBV6-5
cdr3_aa: CASSYVEGGEAFF
cdr3_nt: TGTGCCAGCAGTTACGTAGAGGGCGGAGAAGCTTTCTTT

d_call: TRBD1
j_call: TRBJ2-1
clone_size: NA
v_call: TRBV6-1
cdr3_aa: CASSEARLTGNEQFF
cdr3_nt: TGTGCCAGCAGTGAAGCGCGTCTGACAGGGAATGAGCAGTTCTTC

d_call: TRBD1
j_call: TRBJ2-1
clone_size: NA
v_call: TRBV6-5
cdr3_aa: CASSPRQGAGNEQFF
cdr3_nt: TGTGCCAGCAGTCCACGGCAGGGGGCGGGGAATGAGCAGTTCTTC